This paragraph covers one TCR beta chain sequence. Trimming stripped 6 bases from V and 0 bases from J, with 8 bases between. The V gene's germline CDR1 is MNHEY and CDR2 SVGEGT. This CDR3 comprises 14 residues. The sample is drawn from a study of early T cells in non-severe SARS-CoV-2 infection. TCRdb independently ran MiXCR on the 5' RACE reads; one entry per CDR3 protein. There are about 94,000 distinct CDR3 sequences in the sample; roughly 13% occur only once, and 2% to 2.5% lies in the top ten. The chain has TRBV6-2 or TRBV6-3 and TRBJ2-2; D gene ambiguous. The receptor's source is an adult who was a healthcare worker with PCR-confirmed SARS-CoV-2 infection or an uninfected control (not recorded which). What was sequenced was whole blood. CDR3 nucleotide sequence: TGTGCCAGCAGGGCAGGACCGAACACCGGGGAGCTGTTTTTT. As protein: CASRAGPNTGELFF.